This TCR beta chain originates from a study of a mutant IDH1 vaccine in newly diagnosed glioma (dated by TCRdb to the early 2020s). At the level of the whole study: Vaccination was initiated 4-6 weeks after radiotherapy alone, or concurrently with temozolomide cycles in the chemotherapy-containing groups. The week-35 safety follow-up was designated visit V12, and the week-47 end of study was designated visit V13. Of the 25 to 35 patients who were treated, around 62% were male and approximately 38% were female, and the mean age was approximately 40 years. Before enrollment, most patients had been given radiochemotherapy with temozolomide as standard therapy, while the rest had received either radiotherapy alone or temozolomide alone. Peripheral blood was drawn at six visits: V03 (baseline), V05, V07, V10, V12 and V13. Longitudinal TCRB deep sequencing was done for 25 treated patients, wherever samples were available for exploratory analyses. General study outcomes and caveats: Immune responses induced by the vaccine were seen in 90% to 95% of patients across multiple MHC alleles. According to the authors, sample limitations meant that analyses of patient blood samples could not be reproduced. Changes in the top peripheral T cell clonotypes picked up by TCRB sequencing did not appear to be linked to pseudoprogression. Selection of PBMC samples for TCRB deep sequencing was based on availability.

About this clone: Its antigen is still unknown. Per-base qualities were not stored, and no clone one base away is much larger.

This specimen's time point label, per the study, means: week 47, end of study. Each vaccine dose was 300 ug of a 20-mer mutant IDH1 peptide in Montanide, given subcutaneously with topical imiquimod. Across visits V03 through V10, patients got a total of eight vaccinations, given in weeks 1, 3, 5, 7, 11, 15, 19 and 23. Newly diagnosed WHO grade 3 or 4 IDH1-mutant astrocytomas showing loss of nuclear ATRX were present in the donors. The samples were drawn from NOA16, a multicentre, single-arm, open-label phase I trial in Germany that tested a mutant IDH1 peptide vaccine in humans for the first time. Genomic DNA for TCRB sequencing was extracted from EDTA blood using the DNeasy Blood and Tissue Kit. Receptors were amplified or captured by the immunoSEQ multiplex PCR assay. The hsTCRB Kit was used according to the manufacturer's protocol to amplify rearranged TCR beta chain sequences. TCRB libraries were sequenced on an Illumina MiSeq. As for the authors' bioinformatics: The kit vendor's proprietary platform handled demultiplexing, trimming and gene mapping. Sourced from immuneACCESS, this table was stored by TCRdb with only in-frame sequences that have V and J called. A share of the clones is absent; for the studies checked, an unresolved V gene accounts for under half, and the remainder has no known explanation. Clonal size and the V and J genes are those of that table, whereas D and trimming came from the DNA. The sample has about 94,000 clones on record, about 90% of them singletons. The ten largest make up 0.6% to 0.95% of the sample.

This sequence was found in a woman aged 45-65 years with glioma. The sample in question was PBMCs, obtained from a glioma patient whose treatment included an IDH1 peptide vaccine.

In nucleotide form, the sequence is TGTGCCAGCATCCTCTTTGAAAACACTGAAGCTTTCTTT. Its protein product is CASILFENTEAFF. The chain links TRBV6-1 with TRBJ1-1, with the D gene not confidently named. The germline V gene specifies MNHNS as CDR1 and SASEGT as CDR2. The CDR3, from cysteine to phenylalanine, totals 13 residues. Just CDR3 DNA is preserved here, 39 bases in frame from base 1. The V end loses 7 bases and the J end loses 2 bases, and a stretch of 11 bases separates them.